The source of this T cell receptor beta chain is a study of early T cells in non-severe SARS-CoV-2 infection. A single record per CDR3 protein comes from TCRdb applying MiXCR to the 5' RACE reads. The sample contains tens of thousands of distinct CDR3 sequences, roughly 9.2% of which appear only once. Between the trimmed V and J ends, which lost 2 bases and 4 bases, there was a span of 15 bases. The length of the CDR3 is 16 residues. This clonotype showed up many times. Specimen: whole blood. This TCR came from an adult who was a healthcare worker with PCR-confirmed SARS-CoV-2 infection or an uninfected control (not recorded which). The chain has TRBV12-3 or TRBV12-4 and TRBJ2-1, with D perhaps TRBD1 (6 bases). The CDR3 region has the DNA TGTGCCAGCAGTTTACAGGGGCGAGGGACATACAATGAGCAGTTCTTC. As protein: CASSLQGRGTYNEQFF.